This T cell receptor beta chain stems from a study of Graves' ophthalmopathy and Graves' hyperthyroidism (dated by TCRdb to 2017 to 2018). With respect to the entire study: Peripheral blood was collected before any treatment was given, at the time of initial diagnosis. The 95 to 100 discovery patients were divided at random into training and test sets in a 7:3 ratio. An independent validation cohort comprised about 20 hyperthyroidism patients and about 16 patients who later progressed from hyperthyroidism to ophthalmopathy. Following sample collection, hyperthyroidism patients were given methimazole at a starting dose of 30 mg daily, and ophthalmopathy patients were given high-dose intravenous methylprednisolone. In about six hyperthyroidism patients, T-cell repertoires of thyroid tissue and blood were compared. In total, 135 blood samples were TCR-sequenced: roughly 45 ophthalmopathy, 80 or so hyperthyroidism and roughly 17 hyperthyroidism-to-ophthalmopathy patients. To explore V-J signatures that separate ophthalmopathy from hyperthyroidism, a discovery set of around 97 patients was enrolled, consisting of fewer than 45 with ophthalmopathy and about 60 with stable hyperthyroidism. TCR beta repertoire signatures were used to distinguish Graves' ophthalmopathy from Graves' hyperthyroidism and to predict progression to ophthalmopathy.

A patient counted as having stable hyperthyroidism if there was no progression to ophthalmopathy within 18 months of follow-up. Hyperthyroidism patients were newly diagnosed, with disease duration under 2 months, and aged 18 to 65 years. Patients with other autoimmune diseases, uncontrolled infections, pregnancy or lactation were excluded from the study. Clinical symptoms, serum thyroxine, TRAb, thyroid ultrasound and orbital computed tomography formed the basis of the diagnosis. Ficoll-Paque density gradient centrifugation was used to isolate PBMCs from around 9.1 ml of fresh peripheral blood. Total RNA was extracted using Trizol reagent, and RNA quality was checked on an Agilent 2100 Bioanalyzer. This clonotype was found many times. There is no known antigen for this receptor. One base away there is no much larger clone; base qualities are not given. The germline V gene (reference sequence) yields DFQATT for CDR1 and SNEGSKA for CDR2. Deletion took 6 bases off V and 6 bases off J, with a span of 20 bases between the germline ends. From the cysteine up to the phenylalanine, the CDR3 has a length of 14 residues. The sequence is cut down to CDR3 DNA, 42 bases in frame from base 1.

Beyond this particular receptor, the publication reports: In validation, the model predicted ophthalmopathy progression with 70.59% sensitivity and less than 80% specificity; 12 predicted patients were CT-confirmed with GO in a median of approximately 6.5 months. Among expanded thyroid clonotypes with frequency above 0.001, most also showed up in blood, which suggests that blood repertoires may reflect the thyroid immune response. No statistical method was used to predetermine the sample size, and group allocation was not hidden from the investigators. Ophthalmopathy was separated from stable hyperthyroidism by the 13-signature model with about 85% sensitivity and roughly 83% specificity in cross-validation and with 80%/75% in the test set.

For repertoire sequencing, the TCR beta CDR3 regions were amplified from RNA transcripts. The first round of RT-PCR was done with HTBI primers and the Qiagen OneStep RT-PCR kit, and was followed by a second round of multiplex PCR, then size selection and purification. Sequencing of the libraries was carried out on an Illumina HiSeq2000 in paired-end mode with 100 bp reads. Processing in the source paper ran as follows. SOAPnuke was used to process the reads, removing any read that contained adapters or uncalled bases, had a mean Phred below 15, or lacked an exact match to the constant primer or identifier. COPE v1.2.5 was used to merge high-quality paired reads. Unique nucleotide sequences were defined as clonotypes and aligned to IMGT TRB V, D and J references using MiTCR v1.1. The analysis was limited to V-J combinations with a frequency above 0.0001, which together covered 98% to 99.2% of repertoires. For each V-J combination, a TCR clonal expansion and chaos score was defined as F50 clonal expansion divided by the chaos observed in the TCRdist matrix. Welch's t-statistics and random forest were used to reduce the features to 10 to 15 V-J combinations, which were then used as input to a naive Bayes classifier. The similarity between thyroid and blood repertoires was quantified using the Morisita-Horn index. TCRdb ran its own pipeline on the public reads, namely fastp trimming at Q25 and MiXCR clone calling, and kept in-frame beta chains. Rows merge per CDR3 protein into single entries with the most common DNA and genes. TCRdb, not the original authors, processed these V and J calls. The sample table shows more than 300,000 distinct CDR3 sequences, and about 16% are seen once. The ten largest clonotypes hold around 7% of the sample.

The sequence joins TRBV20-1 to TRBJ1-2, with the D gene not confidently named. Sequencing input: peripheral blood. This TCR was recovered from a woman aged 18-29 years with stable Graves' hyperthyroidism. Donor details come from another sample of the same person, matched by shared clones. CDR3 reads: CSARSNRVPHGYTF. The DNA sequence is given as TGCAGTGCCCGGTCAAACCGGGTCCCGCATGGCTACACCTTC.